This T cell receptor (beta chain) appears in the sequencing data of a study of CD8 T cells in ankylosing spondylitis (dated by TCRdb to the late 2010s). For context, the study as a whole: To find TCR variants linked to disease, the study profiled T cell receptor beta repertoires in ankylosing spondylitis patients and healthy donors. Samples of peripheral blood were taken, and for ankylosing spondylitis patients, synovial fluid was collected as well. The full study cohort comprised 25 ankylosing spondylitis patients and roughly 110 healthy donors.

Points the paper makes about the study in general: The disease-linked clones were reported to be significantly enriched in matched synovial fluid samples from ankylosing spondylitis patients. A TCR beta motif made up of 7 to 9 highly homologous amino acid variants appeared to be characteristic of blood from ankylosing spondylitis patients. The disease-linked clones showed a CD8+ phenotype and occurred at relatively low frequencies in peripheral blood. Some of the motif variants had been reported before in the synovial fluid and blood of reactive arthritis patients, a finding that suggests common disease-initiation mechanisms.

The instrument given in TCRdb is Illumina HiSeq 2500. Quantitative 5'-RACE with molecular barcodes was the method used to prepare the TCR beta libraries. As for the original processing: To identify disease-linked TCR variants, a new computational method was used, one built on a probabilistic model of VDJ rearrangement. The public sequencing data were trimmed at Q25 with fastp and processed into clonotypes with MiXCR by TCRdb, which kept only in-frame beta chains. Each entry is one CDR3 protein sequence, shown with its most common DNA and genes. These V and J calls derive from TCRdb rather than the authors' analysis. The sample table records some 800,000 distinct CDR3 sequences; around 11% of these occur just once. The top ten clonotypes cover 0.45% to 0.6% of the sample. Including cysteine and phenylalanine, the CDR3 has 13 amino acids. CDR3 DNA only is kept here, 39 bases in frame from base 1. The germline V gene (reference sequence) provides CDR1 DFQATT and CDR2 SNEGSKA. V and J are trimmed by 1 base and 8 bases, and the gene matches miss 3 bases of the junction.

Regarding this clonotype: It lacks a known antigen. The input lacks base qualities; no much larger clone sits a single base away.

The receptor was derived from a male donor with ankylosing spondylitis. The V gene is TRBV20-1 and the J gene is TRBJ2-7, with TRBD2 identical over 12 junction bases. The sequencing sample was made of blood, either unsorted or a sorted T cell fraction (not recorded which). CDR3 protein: CSARGTSGRKQYF. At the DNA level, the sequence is TGCAGTGCTAGAGGCACTAGCGGGAGGAAGCAGTACTTC.